The rows below give T cell receptor beta chains drawn from one sample of a study of cytomegalovirus exposure and HLA in healthy donors. Measured with immunoSEQ multiplex PCR; TCRdb has only the in-frame clones, and not every one. The sample carries 90,000 to 130,000 clones, 70% to 90% recorded once. Sequencing used PBMCs. All receptors derive from a woman between 18 and 29 years old in good health and CMV-seronegative. Each CDR3 is given with its conserved first and last residue. The D gene is left open where the match is weak. Clone sizes are given selectively: once, few, many, or a class where the clone is expanded.

clone_size cdr3_length j_call d_call v_call cdr3_nt cdr3_aa
NA 16 TRBJ2-7 TRBD2 TRBV19 TGTGCCAGTAGTCTGGTGGTAGCGGGGGTGTCCTACGAGCAGTACTTC CASSLVVAGVSYEQYF
once 13 TRBJ1-1 TRBD1 TRBV4-1 TGCGCCAGCAGCCCGCGGACAGGGCCTGAAGCTTTCTTT CASSPRTGPEAFF
NA 15 TRBJ1-5 NA TRBV5-8 TGTGCCAGCAGCTTGGGGACAGACGAGAATCAGCCCCAGCATTTT CASSLGTDENQPQHF
once 12 TRBJ1-4 NA TRBV30 TGTGCCTGGAGTGTACTTAGTGAAAAACTGTTTTTT CAWSVLSEKLFF
once 13 TRBJ1-2 NA TRBV9 TGTGCCAGCAGCGTAGCTTCCAGCTATGGCTACACCTTC CASSVASSYGYTF
NA 14 TRBJ1-1 NA TRBV2 TGTGCCAGCAGCGCAGATATACAGGACACTGAAGCTTTCTTT CASSADIQDTEAFF
NA 16 TRBJ2-2 NA TRBV9 TGTGCCAGCAGCCTCGTAGCCGGATCGAACACCGGGGAGCTGTTTTTT CASSLVAGSNTGELFF
once 13 TRBJ1-2 TRBD1 TRBV27 TGTGCCAGCAGTATGACAGGGGGGTATGGCTACACCTTC CASSMTGGYGYTF
NA 14 TRBJ2-3 NA TRBV7-9 TGTGCCAGCAGCGAGGGCCTAAAAACAGATACGCAGTATTTT CASSEGLKTDTQYF
NA 18 TRBJ1-2 TRBD1 TRBV27 TGTGCCAGCAGTTCCCACAGGACAGGGCTTAGTCCTAACTATGGCTACACCTTC CASSSHRTGLSPNYGYTF
medium-sized 15 TRBJ1-5 NA TRBV4-1 TGCGCCAGCAGCCTCAGGCCGGAGGGGAGTCAGCCCCAGCATTTT CASSLRPEGSQPQHF
once 15 TRBJ1-2 NA TRBV28 TGTGCCAGCAGCGAACCGTCCACTTCTAACTATGGCTACACCTTC CASSEPSTSNYGYTF
NA 15 TRBJ2-5 TRBD2 TRBV19 TGTGCCAGTAGTATGCAACTAGCGGGGCGGGAGACCCAGTACTTC CASSMQLAGRETQYF
NA 16 TRBJ2-3 TRBD2 TRBV25-1 TGTGCCAGCATTAACCTAGCGGGGGGGCCCGGAGATACGCAGTATTTT CASINLAGGPGDTQYF
NA 14 TRBJ1-1 TRBD1 TRBV7-2 TGTGCCAGCAGCTTACAGGGGGCGAGTACTGAAGCTTTCTTT CASSLQGASTEAFF